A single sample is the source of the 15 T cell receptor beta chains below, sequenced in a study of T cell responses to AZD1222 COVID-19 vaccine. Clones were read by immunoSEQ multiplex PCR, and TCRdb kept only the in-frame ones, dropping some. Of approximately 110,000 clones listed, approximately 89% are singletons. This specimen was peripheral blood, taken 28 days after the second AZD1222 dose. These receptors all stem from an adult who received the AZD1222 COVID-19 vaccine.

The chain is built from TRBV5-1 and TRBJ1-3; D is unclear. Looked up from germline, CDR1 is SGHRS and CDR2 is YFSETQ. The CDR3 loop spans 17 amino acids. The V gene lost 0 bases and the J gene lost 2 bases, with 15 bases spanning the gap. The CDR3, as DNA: TGCGCCAGCAGCTTGGCGGAGGTCCAGGAACCTGGAAACACCATATATTTT. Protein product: CASSLAEVQEPGNTIYF.

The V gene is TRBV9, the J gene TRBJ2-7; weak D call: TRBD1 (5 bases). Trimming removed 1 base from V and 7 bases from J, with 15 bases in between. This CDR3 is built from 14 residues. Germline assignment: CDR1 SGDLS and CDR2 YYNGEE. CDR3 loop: CASSVSPGLREQYF. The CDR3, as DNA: TGTGCCAGCAGCGTATCTCCAGGGCTACGGGAGCAGTACTTC.

The CDR3 sequence: CASSPYKNTEAFF. As DNA, the CDR3 is TGTGCCAGCAGCCCATATAAGAACACTGAAGCTTTCTTT. The chain links TRBV9 to TRBJ1-1; no clear D. The CDR3 contains 13 residues. V was clipped by 4 bases and J by 1 base, with 8 bases between them. Looked up from germline, CDR1 is SGDLS and CDR2 is YYNGEE. The full variable domain, rest sourced from reference TRBV9 and TRBJ1-1, is DSGVTQTPKHLITATGQRVTLRCSPRSGDLSVYWYQQSLDQGLQFLIQYYNGEERAKGNILERFSAQQFPDLHSELNLSSLELGDSALYFCASSPYKNTEAFFGQGTRLTVV.

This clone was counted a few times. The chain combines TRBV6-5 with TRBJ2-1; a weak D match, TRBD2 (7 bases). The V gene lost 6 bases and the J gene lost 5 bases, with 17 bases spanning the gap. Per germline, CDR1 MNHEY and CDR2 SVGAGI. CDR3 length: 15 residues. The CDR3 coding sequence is TGTGCCAGCAGCCCGGGGGGCCTGAGTGACAATGAGCAGTTCTTC. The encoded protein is CASSPGGLSDNEQFF.

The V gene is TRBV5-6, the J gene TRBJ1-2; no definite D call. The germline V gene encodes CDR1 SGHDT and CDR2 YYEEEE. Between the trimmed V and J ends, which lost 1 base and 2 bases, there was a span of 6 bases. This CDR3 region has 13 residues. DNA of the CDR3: TGTGCCAGCAGCTTGAGGGTCAACTATGGCTACACCTTC. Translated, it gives CASSLRVNYGYTF. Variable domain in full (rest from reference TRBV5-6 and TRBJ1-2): DAGVTQSPTHLIKTRGQQVTLRCSPKSGHDTVSWYQQALGQGPQFIFQYYEEEERQRGNFPDRFSGHQFPNYSSELNVNALLLGDSALYLCASSLRVNYGYTFGSGTRLTVV.

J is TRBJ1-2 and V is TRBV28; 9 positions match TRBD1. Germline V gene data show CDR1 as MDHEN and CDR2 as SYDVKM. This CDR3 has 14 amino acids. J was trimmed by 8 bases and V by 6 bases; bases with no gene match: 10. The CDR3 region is CASRPQGAIGGYTF. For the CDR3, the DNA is TGTGCCAGCAGGCCACAGGGGGCTATAGGGGGCTACACCTTC.

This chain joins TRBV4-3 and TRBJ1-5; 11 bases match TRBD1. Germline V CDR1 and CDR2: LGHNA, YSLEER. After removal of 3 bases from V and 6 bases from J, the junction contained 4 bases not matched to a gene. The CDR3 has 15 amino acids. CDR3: CASSQDRGQGQPQHF. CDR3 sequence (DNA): TGCGCCAGCAGCCAGGACAGGGGGCAAGGTCAGCCCCAGCATTTT.

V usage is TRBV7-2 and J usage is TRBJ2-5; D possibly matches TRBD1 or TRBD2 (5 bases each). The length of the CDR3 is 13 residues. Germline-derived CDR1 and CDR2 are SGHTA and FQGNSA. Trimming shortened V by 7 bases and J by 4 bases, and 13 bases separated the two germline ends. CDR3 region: CASKVGGGETQYF. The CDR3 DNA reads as TGTGCCAGCAAGGTTGGGGGTGGAGAGACCCAGTACTTC. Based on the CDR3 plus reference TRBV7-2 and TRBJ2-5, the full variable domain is GAGVSQSPSNKVTEKGKDVELRCDPISGHTALYWYRQSLGQGLEFLIYFQGNSAPDKSGLPSDRFSAERTGGSVSTLTIQRTQQEDSAVYLCASKVGGGETQYFGPGTRLLVL.

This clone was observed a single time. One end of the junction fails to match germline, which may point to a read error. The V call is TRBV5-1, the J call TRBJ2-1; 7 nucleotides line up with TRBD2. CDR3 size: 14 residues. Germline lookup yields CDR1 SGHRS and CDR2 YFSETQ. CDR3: CASTRSRDYNEQFF. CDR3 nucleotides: TGCGCCAGCACCAGATCCCGGGACTACAACGAGCAGTTCTTC. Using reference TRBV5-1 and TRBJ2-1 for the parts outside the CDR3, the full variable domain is KAGVTQTPRYLIKTRGQQVTLSCSPISGHRSVSWYQQTPGQGLQFLFEYFSETQRNKGNFPGRFSGRQFSNSRSEMNVSTLELGDSALYLCASTRSRDYNEQFFGPGTRLTVL.

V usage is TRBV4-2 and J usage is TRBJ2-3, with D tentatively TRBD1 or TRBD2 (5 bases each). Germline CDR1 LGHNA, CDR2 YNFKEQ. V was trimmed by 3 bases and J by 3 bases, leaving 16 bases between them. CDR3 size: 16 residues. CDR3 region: CASSQGGWGLTDTQYF. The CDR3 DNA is TGTGCCAGCAGCCAGGGTGGATGGGGGTTGACAGATACGCAGTATTTT.

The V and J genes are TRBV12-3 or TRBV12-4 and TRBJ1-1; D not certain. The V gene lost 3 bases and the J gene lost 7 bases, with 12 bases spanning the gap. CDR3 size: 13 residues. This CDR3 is CASSFRFDYEAFF. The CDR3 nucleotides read TGTGCCAGCAGTTTTCGGTTCGACTATGAAGCTTTCTTT.

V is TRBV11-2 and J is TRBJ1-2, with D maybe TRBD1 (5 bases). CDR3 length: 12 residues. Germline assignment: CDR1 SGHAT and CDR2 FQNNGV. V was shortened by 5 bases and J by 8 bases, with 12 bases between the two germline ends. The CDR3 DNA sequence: TGTGCCAGCAGCGCCGCCAGGGAGGGCTACACCTTC. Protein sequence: CASSAAREGYTF.

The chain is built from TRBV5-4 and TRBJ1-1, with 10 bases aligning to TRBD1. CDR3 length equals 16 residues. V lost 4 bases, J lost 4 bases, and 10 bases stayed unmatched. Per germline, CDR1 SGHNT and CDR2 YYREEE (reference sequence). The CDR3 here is CASSLPMTGGLTEAFF. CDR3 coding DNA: TGTGCCAGCAGCCTCCCCATGACAGGGGGCCTCACTGAAGCTTTCTTT.

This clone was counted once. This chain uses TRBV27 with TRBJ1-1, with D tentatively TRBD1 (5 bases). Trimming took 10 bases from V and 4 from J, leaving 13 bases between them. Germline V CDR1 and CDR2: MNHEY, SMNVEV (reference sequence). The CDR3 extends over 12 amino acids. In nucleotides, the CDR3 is TGTGCCACCAGACAGAGAGGCACTGAAGCTTTCTTT. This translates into CATRQRGTEAFF.

This chain's CDR3 is CSVHGTGAQRDYGYTF. The CDR3, as DNA: TGCAGCGTCCATGGGACAGGGGCCCAGAGAGACTATGGCTACACCTTC. The chain carries TRBV29-1 and TRBJ1-2, with 10 bases matching TRBD1. The V gene end was trimmed by 6 bases and the J gene end by 3 bases; junction bases not matched to a gene: 13. CDR1 is SQVTM, CDR2 ANQGSEA, per germline. The CDR3 totals 16 residues.